This T cell receptor beta chain was identified in a study of CD8 T cells in Susac syndrome. RNA in amounts of roughly 0.45 to 1 ug was reverse transcribed with random hexamers. TCRdb re-analysed the immunoSEQ multiplex PCR reads in MiXCR, keeping a single row per CDR3 protein. The sample carries around 71,000 distinct CDR3 sequences, over 95% recorded once. The sequence was collected from a human donor with multiple sclerosis. The sequenced material came from CD4+ T cells from PBMCs.

DNA of the CDR3: TGCGCCAGCAGCCTGGATCCGTCAGCGGGTGTATACAATGAGCAGTTCTTC. Its translation is CASSLDPSAGVYNEQFF. The chain uses TRBV4-1 and TRBJ2-1, with D possibly being TRBD2 (6 bases). The ends were cut back, 4 bases at V and 4 bases at J, with 20 bases in the middle. The CDR3 extends over 17 amino acids. Per germline, CDR1 MGHRA and CDR2 YSYEKL.